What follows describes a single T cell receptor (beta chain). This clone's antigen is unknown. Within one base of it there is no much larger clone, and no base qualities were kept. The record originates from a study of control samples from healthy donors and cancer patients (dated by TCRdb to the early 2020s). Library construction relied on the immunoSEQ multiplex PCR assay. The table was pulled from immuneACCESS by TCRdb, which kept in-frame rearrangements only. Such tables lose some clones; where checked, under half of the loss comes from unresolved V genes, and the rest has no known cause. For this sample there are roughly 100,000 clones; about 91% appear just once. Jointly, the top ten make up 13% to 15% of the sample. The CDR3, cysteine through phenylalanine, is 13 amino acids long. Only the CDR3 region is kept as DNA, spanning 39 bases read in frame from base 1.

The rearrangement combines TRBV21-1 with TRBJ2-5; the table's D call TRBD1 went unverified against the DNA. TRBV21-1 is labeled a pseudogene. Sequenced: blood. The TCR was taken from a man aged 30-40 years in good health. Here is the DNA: TGTGCCAGCAGCAGACAGGGTCGGGAGACCCAGTACTTC. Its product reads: CASSRQGRETQYF.